The T cell receptor (beta chain) under discussion was sequenced for a study of shared clonotypes between healthy human individuals. Findings of the study overall: Generation probabilities of non-shared clonotypes were lower (relative to those shared by all four donors).

Method: immunoSEQ multiplex PCR; TCRdb's copy keeps in-frame clones and lacks some. There are 2 million to 2.5 million clones in the sample; roughly 92% occur only once, and approximately 0.4% lies in the top ten. Germline CDR1 and CDR2: SNHLY and FYNNEI. V lost 4 bases and J 8 bases, leaving 17 bases between the germline ends. CDR3 length: 14 residues. Details on this clone: The target antigen is unknown.

V usage is TRBV2 and J usage is TRBJ1-2; the D is unclear. Sequencing used naive CD4+ T cells from PBMCs. Subset reported: CD45RA+ positively selected. The TCR comes from a man between 18 and 29 years old in good health. Some clones in this sample may be carry-over from other donors' samples. This chain's CDR3 is CASSGEGVTGGYTF. CDR3 nucleotide sequence: TGTGCCAGCAGTGGCGAGGGAGTTACGGGAGGCTACACCTTC.